Shown below are 25 T cell receptor beta chains from a single sample sequenced in a study of read filtering for tumor transcriptome and immune sequencing. From 300 to 450 ng of RNA, a library with molecular barcoded alpha/delta and beta/gamma adaptors was made. A single record per CDR3 protein comes from TCRdb applying MiXCR to the reads. This table holds 40,000 or so distinct CDR3 sequences, around 11% found once. Sequencing used a population of CD138-negative cells sorted from bone marrow. The receptors were sampled from a donor at least 40 years old with multiple myeloma.

This clonotype was seen ten or more times. This CDR3 reads CASSLGISQYF. In DNA form, the CDR3 reads TGTGCCAGCAGCTTAGGCATATCGCAGTATTTT. The chain recombines TRBV7-9 with TRBJ2-3; D is undetermined. V was clipped by 1 base and J by 10 bases, with 6 bases between them. The CDR3 is made up of 11 amino acids. Germline assignment: CDR1 SEHNR and CDR2 FQNEAQ (reference sequence). The whole variable domain, filled in from reference TRBV7-9 and TRBJ2-3, reads DTGVSQNPRHKITKRGQNVTFRCDPISEHNRLYWYRQTLGQGPEFLTYFQNEAQLEKSRLLSDRFSAERPKGSFSTLEIQRTEQGDSAMYLCASSLGISQYFGPGTRLTVL.

This clonotype has ten or more counts. This chain connects TRBV25-1 to TRBJ2-7; 9 nucleotides align to TRBD1. This CDR3 contains 16 residues. V lost 4 bases to trimming and J lost 0 bases; unmatched junction nucleotides: 7. Germline loops: CDR1 MGHDK, CDR2 SYGVNS. In DNA, the CDR3 is TGTGCCAGCAGTGGCCCCGGACAGGGGTCCTCCTACGAGCAGTACTTC. The encoded protein is CASSGPGQGSSYEQYF.

Of note for this clonotype: Since a much larger clone is just one base distant, this may be a read error. The chain recombines TRBV28 with TRBJ2-5; maybe TRBD1 (6 bases). The CDR3 sequence is 14 residues long. Germline-derived CDR1 and CDR2 are MDHEN and SYDVKM. V gave up 4 bases and J gave up 5 bases, with 14 bases separating them. Here the CDR3 reads CASSSDSPVETQYF. In nucleotides, the CDR3 is TGTGCCAGCAGTTCGGACAGTCCAGTCGAGACCCAGTACTTC.

This clonotype was picked up a small number of times. The chain combines TRBV3-1 with TRBJ2-6; 7 bases align to TRBD1. With V trimmed by 4 bases and J by 1 base, 4 bases remained unmatched. Germline CDR1 is LGHDT and CDR2 is YNNKEL (reference sequence). The CDR3 spans 16 residues. CDR3 DNA: TGTGCCAGCAGCCGCACACAGGGGTCTGGGGCCAACGTCCTGACTTTC. Translation gives CASSRTQGSGANVLTF.

V usage is TRBV5-1 and J usage is TRBJ1-2, with no clear D. There are 13 residues in the CDR3. Germline assignment: CDR1 SGHRS and CDR2 YFSETQ. V was shortened by 3 bases and J by 8 bases, with 14 bases between the two germline ends. CDR3 amino acids: CASSSLTEEGYTF. The CDR3 nucleotides are TGCGCCAGCAGCTCCCTGACGGAAGAAGGCTACACCTTC. The variable domain in full, completed from reference TRBV5-1 and TRBJ1-2, reads KAGVTQTPRYLIKTRGQQVTLSCSPISGHRSVSWYQQTPGQGLQFLFEYFSETQRNKGNFPGRFSGRQFSNSRSEMNVSTLELGDSALYLCASSSLTEEGYTFGSGTRLTVV.

In this sample, this clonotype turned up many times. J is TRBJ1-4 and V is TRBV19; 10 nucleotides align to TRBD1. The germline V gene encodes CDR1 LNHDA and CDR2 SQIVND (reference sequence). This CDR3 is built from 14 residues. V trimming: 10 bases; J trimming: 8 bases; junction bases outside the gene matches: 10. The DNA for the CDR3 is TGTGCCACCTCACGGGACAGGGGTTTGGAAAAACTGTTTTTT. Translation: CATSRDRGLEKLFF.

This clonotype was recorded at least ten times. The CDR3 is CSVEVPPGTVYGYTF. CDR3 bases: TGCAGCGTTGAAGTCCCGCCCGGGACGGTCTATGGCTACACCTTC. This sequence joins TRBV29-1 and TRBJ1-2; D perhaps matches TRBD1 (5 bases). V was trimmed by 1 base and J by 4 bases, leaving 16 bases between them. CDR1 is SQVTM and CDR2 is ANQGSEA in the germline V gene. This CDR3 comprises 15 residues. Full variable domain (rest looked up from reference TRBV29-1 and TRBJ1-2): SAVISQKPSRDICQRGTSLTIQCQVDSQVTMMFWYRQQPGQSLTLIATANQGSEATYESGFVIDKFPISRPNLTFSTLTVSNMSPEDSSIYLCSVEVPPGTVYGYTFGSGTRLTVV.

At least ten counts were recorded for this clonotype. The gene calls are TRBV20-1 and TRBJ1-2; D not certain. The CDR3 runs to 12 residues. Germline V gene data show CDR1 as DFQATT and CDR2 as SNEGSKA (reference sequence). The V end lost 4 bases, the J end lost 0 bases, and 6 bases lay between the germline ends. The CDR3: CSATQSNYGYTF. CDR3 nucleotides: TGCAGTGCTACCCAGTCTAACTATGGCTACACCTTC.

The J gene is TRBJ2-7, the V gene TRBV11-2; TRBD1 aligns across 12 bases. Germline V gives CDR1 SGHAT, CDR2 FQNNGV. V shed 5 bases and J 7 bases; nucleotides not matched to a gene: 6. The CDR3 is made up of 14 amino acids. The CDR3 region has the DNA TGTGCCAGCAGCCCGGGACAGGGGGCACAAGAGCAGTACTTC. Its protein product is CASSPGQGAQEQYF.

This clonotype was observed at least ten times. The genes are TRBV7-6 and TRBJ2-5; the D call may be TRBD1 or TRBD2 (6 bases each). The CDR3 runs 15 residues. Germline V gene lookup returns CDR1 SGHVS and CDR2 FNYEAQ. Trimming stripped 0 bases from V and 4 bases from J, with 12 bases between. DNA of the CDR3: TGTGCCAGCAGCTTAGCTCCGGAGGGGGGAGAGACCCAGTACTTC. It codes for CASSLAPEGGETQYF.

This clonotype was recorded many times. The chain couples TRBV20-1 to TRBJ2-5; the match to TRBD2 covers 8 bases. Per germline, CDR1 DFQATT and CDR2 SNEGSKA (reference sequence). V trimming: 5 bases; J trimming: 0 bases; junction bases outside the gene matches: 5. The CDR3 is 14 residues long. CDR3 sequence: CSASGLGHQETQYF. The CDR3, as DNA: TGCAGTGCTTCGGGACTAGGACACCAAGAGACCCAGTACTTC.

This clonotype came up a few times. The rearrangement joins TRBV7-8 to TRBJ2-5; the D is unclear. This CDR3 is built from 12 residues. Looked up from germline, CDR1 is SGHVS and CDR2 is FQNEAQ. V was shortened by 5 bases and J by 5 bases, with 9 bases between the two germline ends. The DNA of the CDR3 is TGTGCCAGCAGCCTCGTTCGGGAGACCCAGTACTTC. Protein sequence: CASSLVRETQYF.

This clonotype came up many times. This sequence joins TRBV5-1 and TRBJ2-7, with TRBD1 identical over 8 bases. Germline V gene sequence: CDR1 SGHRS, CDR2 YFSETQ. The CDR3 consists of 14 residues. V shed 4 bases, J shed 5 bases, and the junction held 8 bases outside the gene matches. CDR3 sequence reads: CASSHPGQGDEQYF. CDR3 DNA: TGCGCCAGCAGCCACCCTGGACAGGGCGACGAGCAGTACTTC.

This chain links TRBV23-1 with TRBJ1-5; D uncertain. TRBV23-1 is filed as an ORF, its function uncertain. Deletions cut 2 bases from V and 10 bases from J, with 21 bases between. The CDR3 is 16 amino acids. CDR3 sequence: CASSQRCHRDPHPQHF. For the CDR3, the DNA is TGCGCCAGCAGTCAACGTTGCCATCGCGACCCGCATCCCCAGCATTTT.

This clonotype was picked up many times. The rearrangement links TRBV19 to TRBJ1-5; D possibly corresponds to TRBD1 (5 bases). V was cut by 10 bases and J by 5 bases, with 12 bases left in between. The CDR3 is made up of 12 amino acids. Per germline, CDR1 LNHDA and CDR2 SQIVND (reference sequence). The CDR3 loop is CATGGVDQPQHF. CDR3 nucleotide sequence: TGTGCCACCGGAGGGGTGGATCAGCCCCAGCATTTT.

This clonotype appeared many times. This chain uses TRBV6-2 or TRBV6-3 with TRBJ2-2; possibly TRBD1 for D (5 bases). Per germline, CDR1 MNHEY and CDR2 SVGEGT. V lost 8 bases and J lost 1, with 14 bases in between. The CDR3 length is 15 residues. CDR3 nucleotide sequence: TGTGCCAGCCTCCCGTACACAGGGAACACCGGGGAGCTGTTTTTT. Protein sequence: CASLPYTGNTGELFF.

This clonotype occurred many times. The chain has TRBV20-1 and TRBJ1-5, with a tentative D call TRBD1 (6 bases). CDR1 and CDR2 (germline): DFQATT, SNEGSKA (reference sequence). The V and J ends lost 6 bases and 0 bases respectively, with 18 bases between them. The CDR3 is 16 amino acids. CDR3 in DNA: TGCAGTGCCCTACCCGGACAGACAGATAGCAATCAGCCCCAGCATTTT. It yields the protein CSALPGQTDSNQPQHF.

This clonotype appeared many times. The chain joins TRBV4-1 to TRBJ2-1, with 12 bases identical to TRBD1. Losses at the gene ends were 0 bases for V and 9 bases for J; bases not matched to a gene: 9. Germline V CDR1 and CDR2: MGHRA, YSYEKL. The CDR3 is 17 residues long. CDR3 coding DNA: TGCGCCAGCAGCCAAGATAGCGGGGGACAGGGGGCCCGTGAGCAGTTCTTC. Translated: CASSQDSGGQGAREQFF.

In its sample, this clonotype was seen many times. The V call is TRBV4-1, the J call TRBJ1-5, with D tentatively TRBD1 (5 bases). V was pared by 3 bases and J by 9 bases, with 15 bases between. Germline V CDR1 and CDR2: MGHRA, YSYEKL. The CDR3 has 14 residues. CDR3 DNA: TGCGCCAGCAGCCAGGGGACCGGAATTCGGCCCCAGCATTTT. Protein product: CASSQGTGIRPQHF.

There are many counts of this clonotype. The chain couples TRBV12-3 or TRBV12-4 to TRBJ2-7, with D unclear. This CDR3 contains 13 residues. V lost 6 bases and J lost 3, with 12 bases in between. The CDR3 coding sequence is TGTGCCAGCAGCCCATCTACCGGCTACGAGCAGTACTTC. It is translated as CASSPSTGYEQYF.

In its sample, this clonotype was seen many times. This chain links TRBV5-1 with TRBJ2-7; the D gene is possibly TRBD2 (6 bases). Germline lookup yields CDR1 SGHRS and CDR2 YFSETQ. The V end lost 0 bases, the J end lost 3 bases, and 10 bases lay between the germline ends. The CDR3 totals 14 residues. CDR3 DNA: TGCGCCAGCAGCTTGGACGGGGACTTCTACGAGCAGTACTTC. Its translation is CASSLDGDFYEQYF.

This clonotype was seen at least ten times. This chain connects TRBV3-1 to TRBJ2-7; D not certain. V dropped 2 bases and J dropped 0 bases, with 8 bases sitting between them. Per the germline V gene, CDR1 is LGHDT and CDR2 is YNNKEL (reference sequence). This CDR3 comprises 14 residues. CDR3: CASSQSDLSYEQYF. CDR3 in DNA: TGTGCCAGCAGCCAATCGGACCTCTCCTACGAGCAGTACTTC.

This clonotype was detected ten times or more. The rearrangement uses TRBV27 and TRBJ2-2, with D perhaps matching TRBD2 (5 bases). Germline CDR1 MNHEY, CDR2 SMNVEV (reference sequence). Trimming pared 3 bases from V and 6 bases from J, leaving 17 bases between. This CDR3 is built from 16 residues. The CDR3 DNA follows: TGTGCCAGCAGTTTCAGACTATCTAACGGGGCCGGGGAGCTGTTTTTT. Encoded protein: CASSFRLSNGAGELFF.

The chain links TRBV11-2 to TRBJ2-1, with 8 bases lining up with TRBD2. The germline V gene encodes CDR1 SGHAT and CDR2 FQNNGV. The CDR3 runs to 15 residues. J lost 9 bases, V lost 2 bases, and 9 bases had no gene match. The CDR3 DNA reads TGTGCCAGCAGCTTATTAGCGGGACGGCTCAGTGAGCAGTTCTTC. It yields the protein CASSLLAGRLSEQFF.

The sample holds many counts of this clonotype. The V and J genes are TRBV20-1 and TRBJ2-3; perhaps TRBD2 as D (6 bases). Per the germline V gene, CDR1 is DFQATT and CDR2 is SNEGSKA (reference sequence). The V gene lost 3 bases and the J gene lost 1 base, with 11 bases spanning the gap. CDR3 length: 14 residues. The CDR3 DNA sequence: TGCAGTGCTAGTCCCGGGAGTCGCACAGATACGCAGTATTTT. It specifies CSASPGSRTDTQYF.